The 26 T cell receptor beta chains below come from one sample, sequenced in a study of blood T cell repertoires in COVID-19 (dated by TCRdb to the early 2020s). The receptor library was made with the immunoSEQ multiplex PCR assay. TCRdb obtained this table from immuneACCESS and retained in-frame rearrangements with V and J assigned. These tables miss some clones; where compared with another copy, unresolved V genes account for less than half of the shortfall, and the remainder is unexplained. The sample profile shows around 60,000 clones; about 86% of them were found once. The ten largest clones add up to around 1.2% of the sample. Sequencing was carried out using peripheral blood. These receptors came from a man aged 35 to 55 with acute or convalescent COVID-19.

This sequence joins TRBV24-1 and TRBJ1-2; D not resolved. The CDR3 spans 15 residues. Germline values: CDR1 KGHDR, CDR2 SFDVKD. V was clipped by 4 bases and J by 4 bases, with 15 bases between them. The CDR3 nucleotides are TGTGCCACCAGTGACCCCGCGGAGGACGTCTATGGCTACACCTTC. It codes for CATSDPAEDVYGYTF.

The V call is TRBV11-2, the J call TRBJ2-7; the D gene is possibly TRBD1 (6 bases). The V end lost 5 bases, the J end lost 0 bases, and 14 bases lay between the germline ends. Germline V gene lookup returns CDR1 SGHAT and CDR2 FQNNGV. CDR3 length: 15 residues. The CDR3 sequence is CASSLSGQSSYEQYF. CDR3 bases: TGTGCCAGCAGCCTCTCGGGACAAAGCTCCTACGAGCAGTACTTC.

For the CDR3, the DNA is TGTGCCTGGAGTTTCATGGGCGACACCGGGGAGCTGTTTTTT. Protein product: CAWSFMGDTGELFF. The genes are TRBV30 and TRBJ2-2; D gene unclear. Trimming stripped 2 bases from V and 3 bases from J, with 10 bases between. Germline values: CDR1 GTSNPN, CDR2 SVGIG (reference sequence). The CDR3 runs to 14 residues.

This clone was counted once. The genes are TRBV19 and TRBJ1-5; 7 bases match TRBD1. Germline V gene lookup returns CDR1 LNHDA and CDR2 SQIVND (reference sequence). The CDR3 sequence is 14 residues long. J was trimmed by 6 bases and V by 9 bases; bases with no gene match: 11. The CDR3, as DNA: TGTGCCAGCAGGGATACAGGGGAAGGTCAGCCCCAGCATTTT. Residues: CASRDTGEGQPQHF. Full variable domain (outside the CDR3, taken from reference TRBV19 and TRBJ1-5): DGGITQSPKYLFRKEGQNVTLSCEQNLNHDAMYWYRQDPGQGLRLIYYSQIVNDFQKGDIAEGYSVSREKKESFPLTVTSAQKNPTAFYLCASRDTGEGQPQHFGDGTRLSIL.

The V call is TRBV11-3, the J call TRBJ2-3, with D unresolved. CDR1 and CDR2 (germline): SGHNT, YENEEA. The ends were cut back, 1 base at V and 0 bases at J, with 8 bases in the middle. This CDR3 has 15 amino acids. For the CDR3, the DNA is TGTGCCAGCAGCTTAGCGGTCTTTAGCACAGATACGCAGTATTTT. Protein sequence: CASSLAVFSTDTQYF.

The chain recombines TRBV30 with TRBJ2-3; weak D call: TRBD1 (5 bases). Trimming removed 7 bases from V and 6 bases from J, with 23 bases in between. Germline V lookup: CDR1 GTSNPN, CDR2 SVGIG (reference sequence). The length of the CDR3 is 15 residues. The CDR3 nucleotides are TGTGCCTCCCCAAGGGGAAGGGGAACCCCCGATACGCAGTATTTT. It yields the protein CASPRGRGTPDTQYF.

V is TRBV24-1 and J is TRBJ2-2; 10 nucleotides align to TRBD1. The CDR3 has 19 residues. Germline V gene data show CDR1 as KGHDR and CDR2 as SFDVKD. The trim removed 7 bases at V and 2 bases at J, leaving 15 bases unmatched. This CDR3 reads CATSSPVGQGEPNTGELFF. CDR3 DNA: TGTGCCACCAGCAGCCCGGTAGGACAGGGGGAACCTAACACCGGGGAGCTGTTTTTT.

The V call is TRBV19, the J call TRBJ2-3; 10 bases are a match to TRBD2. V shed 9 bases, J shed 6 bases, and the junction held 9 bases outside the gene matches. Germline CDR1 is LNHDA and CDR2 is SQIVND (reference sequence). The CDR3 length is 14 residues. The CDR3 sequence is CASRGLARSDTQYF. Written as DNA, the CDR3 is TGTGCCAGCCGGGGACTAGCGCGGTCGGATACGCAGTATTTT.

The gene calls are TRBV2 and TRBJ1-6, with unresolved D. This CDR3 is 18 amino acids long. Germline V gene sequence: CDR1 SNHLY, CDR2 FYNNEI. V was shortened by 7 bases and J by 7 bases, with 26 bases between the two germline ends. As DNA, the CDR3 is TGTGCCAGCACGATCGGGCGGGTAGGATTCCTTTCGAATTCACCCCTCCACTTT. This gives the protein CASTIGRVGFLSNSPLHF.

This chain uses TRBV30 with TRBJ2-6; D is ambiguous. The CDR3 is 16 amino acids. V lost 5 bases and J 2 bases, leaving 16 bases between the germline ends. CDR1 and CDR2 from the germline V gene are GTSNPN and SVGIG (reference sequence). The CDR3 DNA reads TGTGCCTGGGCTCGTGGAGCTCTGGCTGGGGCCAACGTCCTGACTTTC. Protein sequence: CAWARGALAGANVLTF.

This clone was seen a handful of times. V gene TRBV4-1 combines with J gene TRBJ2-7, with 8 nucleotides matching TRBD1. The CDR3 consists of 16 residues. Germline trimming cut 4 bases from V and 6 bases from J; bases unmatched to any gene: 14. Germline CDR1 is MGHRA and CDR2 is YSYEKL. The CDR3 spells CASSRGTGGREVEQYF. In DNA, the CDR3 is TGCGCCAGCAGCCGCGGGACAGGCGGACGTGAGGTCGAGCAGTACTTC.

The J gene is TRBJ1-5, the V gene TRBV30; D is ambiguous. The CDR3 runs to 15 residues. Trimming stripped 2 bases from V and 1 base from J, with 12 bases between. Germline V CDR1 and CDR2: GTSNPN, SVGIG (reference sequence). The CDR3 spells CAWSLEQQSNQPQHF. In DNA form, the CDR3 reads TGTGCCTGGAGTCTGGAGCAGCAAAGCAATCAGCCCCAGCATTTT. The entire variable domain, with the rest obtained from reference TRBV30 and TRBJ1-5, is as follows: SQTIHQWPATLVQPVGSPLSLECTVEGTSNPNLYWYRQAAGRGLQLLFYSVGIGQISSEVPQNLSASRPQDRQFILSSKKLLLSDSGFYLCAWSLEQQSNQPQHFGDGTRLSIL.

The rearrangement uses TRBV5-1 and TRBJ1-1, with a possible D match to TRBD1 (5 bases). V was cut by 4 bases and J by 1 base, with 11 bases left in between. The CDR3 runs 14 residues. Germline V lookup: CDR1 SGHRS, CDR2 YFSETQ. The CDR3 coding sequence is TGCGCCAGCAGCCCCCAGACAGCGAACACTGAAGCTTTCTTT. Amino acids: CASSPQTANTEAFF.

This sequence joins TRBV7-2 and TRBJ1-1; 8 bases align to TRBD1. This CDR3 is 16 amino acids long. J was trimmed by 2 bases and V by 4 bases; bases with no gene match: 9. Germline CDR1 and CDR2: SGHTA and FQGNSA. This CDR3 is CASSWTGTGINTEAFF. The CDR3 nucleotides read TGTGCCAGCAGCTGGACCGGGACAGGCATCAACACTGAAGCTTTCTTT.

The J gene is TRBJ1-2, the V gene TRBV2; D might be TRBD1 (6 bases). The V and J ends lost 8 bases and 4 bases respectively, with 23 bases between them. Germline V gene sequence: CDR1 SNHLY, CDR2 FYNNEI. The CDR3 is 16 amino acids. The CDR3 region has the DNA TGTGCCAGCCGCAGACAAAAGGACAGTCGAGGCTATGGCTACACCTTC. Its translation: CASRRQKDSRGYGYTF.

The chain employs TRBV14 and TRBJ2-1; D might be TRBD1 (6 bases). V was trimmed by 5 bases and J by 7 bases, leaving 18 bases between them. CDR1 and CDR2 from the germline V gene are SGHDN and FVKESK. This CDR3 has 15 amino acids. CDR3: CASSSLRQERNEQFF. The CDR3 nucleotides are TGTGCCAGCAGCTCACTAAGACAGGAAAGGAATGAGCAGTTCTTC.

V and J are TRBV3-1 (or the pseudogene TRBV3-2) and TRBJ2-5; TRBD2 matches at 7 bases. This CDR3 has 17 residues. V shed 0 bases and J 1 base; nucleotides not matched to a gene: 8. Germline V gene data show CDR1 as LGHDT and CDR2 as YNNKEL (reference sequence). CDR3 sequence (DNA): TGTGCCAGCAGCCAAGATTCGGGTAGCGGGCTCCAAGAGACCCAGTACTTC. Its protein product is CASSQDSGSGLQETQYF.

The gene calls are TRBV10-3 and TRBJ2-3; D uncertain. The CDR3 length is 12 residues. The V end lost 8 bases, the J end lost 1 base, and 7 bases lay between the germline ends. CDR1 is ENHRY, CDR2 SYGVKD, per germline. Here the CDR3 DNA reads TGTGCCATCGGCGGCGGCACAGATACGCAGTATTTT. Its translation is CAIGGGTDTQYF.

The chain couples TRBV4-1 to TRBJ1-1, with D uncertain. Trimming shortened V by 4 bases and J by 11 bases, and 20 bases separated the two germline ends. The germline gives CDR1 MGHRA, CDR2 YSYEKL. The CDR3 has 14 residues. In nucleotides, the CDR3 is TGCGCCAGCAGCCCCATGGTCAAGGATGCGGGGGCTTTCTTT. This sequence encodes CASSPMVKDAGAFF.

Relative to its sample, this clone is medium-sized. This chain joins TRBV4-1 and TRBJ1-5; the D gene is possibly TRBD1 (6 bases). The CDR3 consists of 16 residues. Trimming took 2 bases from V and 4 from J, leaving 15 bases between them. Germline CDR1 is MGHRA and CDR2 is YSYEKL. The CDR3 loop reads CASSQWKQGGNQPQHF. The CDR3 DNA sequence: TGCGCCAGCAGCCAATGGAAACAGGGAGGGAATCAGCCCCAGCATTTT.

The chain recombines TRBV5-1 with TRBJ2-7, with D possibly TRBD1 on 6 matching bases. Germline-derived CDR1 and CDR2 are SGHRS and YFSETQ. The CDR3 loop spans 13 amino acids. The germline V and J ends were trimmed by 3 bases and 3 bases, with 10 bases remaining between them. CDR3 DNA: TGCGCCAGCAGCTACAGGGAACTCTACGAGCAGTACTTC. It encodes CASSYRELYEQYF. Complete variable domain (other parts from reference TRBV5-1 and TRBJ2-7): KAGVTQTPRYLIKTRGQQVTLSCSPISGHRSVSWYQQTPGQGLQFLFEYFSETQRNKGNFPGRFSGRQFSNSRSEMNVSTLELGDSALYLCASSYRELYEQYFGPGTRLTVT.

The chain couples TRBV28 to TRBJ2-7; D might be TRBD2 (6 bases). The germline V and J ends were trimmed by 3 bases and 0 bases, with 9 bases remaining between them. CDR1 is MDHEN and CDR2 is SYDVKM in the germline V gene. This CDR3 has 14 residues. This CDR3 is CASSLGGASYEQYF. The CDR3, as DNA: TGTGCCAGCAGTTTGGGGGGAGCCTCCTACGAGCAGTACTTC.

This clone was counted a few times. The chain recombines TRBV4-1 with TRBJ2-7, with 9 bases that match TRBD1. V was pared by 0 bases and J by 3 bases, with 6 bases of the junction left unmatched. There are 16 residues in the CDR3. Germline V gene lookup returns CDR1 MGHRA and CDR2 YSYEKL. The CDR3 DNA reads TGCGCCAGCAGCCAAGACCCGGGACAGGGAATCTACGAGCAGTACTTC. Amino acid sequence: CASSQDPGQGIYEQYF.

The chain recombines TRBV11-2 with TRBJ2-7, with D unresolved. V was shortened by 2 bases and J by 2 bases, with 13 bases between the two germline ends. The V gene's germline CDR1 is SGHAT and CDR2 FQNNGV. This CDR3 comprises 15 residues. The DNA for the CDR3 is TGTGCCAGCAGCTTAAACCACGGCACTACCTACGAGCAGTACTTC. The encoded protein is CASSLNHGTTYEQYF. The full variable domain, completed using reference TRBV11-2 and TRBJ2-7, is EAGVAQSPRYKIIEKRQSVAFWCNPISGHATLYWYQQILGQGPKLLIQFQNNGVVDDSQLPKDRFSAERLKGVDSTLKIQPAKLEDSAVYLCASSLNHGTTYEQYFGPGTRLTVT.

The chain recombines TRBV7-9 with TRBJ1-1, with D hard to call. Germline CDR1 SEHNR, CDR2 FQNEAQ (reference sequence). Trimming removed 5 bases from V and 0 bases from J, with 7 bases in between. This CDR3 has 13 residues. The CDR3 here is CASSPNMNTEAFF. As DNA, the CDR3 is TGTGCCAGCAGCCCGAACATGAACACTGAAGCTTTCTTT.

This rearrangement joins TRBV4-1 to TRBJ2-7, with 7 bases identical to TRBD1. Germline V lookup: CDR1 MGHRA, CDR2 YSYEKL. J lost 5 bases, V lost 6 bases, and 10 bases had no gene match. CDR3 length: 14 amino acids. The CDR3 loop reads CASRGDREGNEQYF. CDR3 nucleotides: TGCGCCAGCAGGGGCGACAGGGAAGGCAACGAGCAGTACTTC.